The 25 T cell receptor beta chains below all came from one sample that was sequenced in a study of B cell selection in AIRE deficiency (dated by TCRdb to about 2019). Receptors were amplified or captured by the immunoSEQ multiplex PCR assay. This is the immuneACCESS table as TCRdb keeps it, with only in-frame sequences that have V and J called. A part of the clones is gone; compared with another copy, unresolved V genes explain less than half, and the rest is unexplained. This sample comprises tens of thousands of clones, roughly 97% of them detected only once. Clones ranked in the top ten supply roughly 0.2% of the sample. For sorting, conventional CD4 T cells were defined as CD4+CD127+ cells. The source material was conventional CD4+ T cells sorted from PBMCs. These receptors were collected from a human donor with AIRE deficiency.

The genes are TRBV10-3 and TRBJ2-4; 8 bases fit TRBD1. Trimming removed 0 bases from V and 7 bases from J; junction bases left unmatched: 11. CDR1 and CDR2 from the germline V gene are ENHRY and SYGVKD. CDR3 length: 17 residues. CDR3 nucleotides: TGTGCCATCAGTGAGTCGCTGGCAGGGGGCGCAGGGAACATTCAGTACTTC. Amino acid sequence: CAISESLAGGAGNIQYF.

The chain has TRBV6-5 and TRBJ2-1; D might be TRBD1 (5 bases). Trimming took 4 bases from V and 0 from J, leaving 13 bases between them. The CDR3 covers 16 residues. Germline V lookup: CDR1 MNHEY, CDR2 SVGAGI. The CDR3 coding sequence is TGTGCCAGCAGTTCGGTAGGGGCTAGCTCCTACAATGAGCAGTTCTTC. It translates to CASSSVGASSYNEQFF.

This clone was observed a single time. The chain is built from TRBV7-3 and TRBJ2-3; perhaps D is TRBD1 or TRBD2 (6 bases each). The CDR3 length is 16 residues. Germline assignment: CDR1 SGHTA and CDR2 FQGTGA. Trimming cost V 4 bases and J 2 bases, with 16 bases left between them. In DNA form, the CDR3 reads TGTGCCAGCAGCTCCCGACGGGGGCTCCACACAGATACGCAGTATTTT. Translation gives CASSSRRGLHTDTQYF. The variable domain in full, completed from reference TRBV7-3 and TRBJ2-3, reads GAGVSQTPSNKVTEKGKYVELRCDPISGHTALYWYRQSLGQGPEFLIYFQGTGAADDSGLPNDRFFAVRPEGSVSTLKIQRTERGDSAVYLCASSSRRGLHTDTQYFGPGTRLTVL.

The gene calls are TRBV6-1 and TRBJ2-3; no clear D. The germline V and J ends were trimmed by 7 bases and 2 bases, with 16 bases remaining between them. Germline values: CDR1 MNHNS, CDR2 SASEGT. The CDR3 loop spans 15 amino acids. The CDR3 coding sequence is TGTGCCAGCAAAGGAGAGCGTTGGTACACAGATACGCAGTATTTT. Its protein is CASKGERWYTDTQYF.

This sequence joins TRBV19 and TRBJ2-5; 7 bases line up with TRBD1. The DNA end is more similar to TRBJ2-7, so the J call may be wrong. CDR3 length equals 13 residues. Germline CDR1 reads LNHDA; CDR2 reads SQIVND (reference sequence). CDR3 protein: CASSITGAYEQYF. As DNA, the CDR3 is TGTGCCAGTAGTATCACAGGGGCGTACGAGCAGTACTTC.

This chain uses TRBV9 with TRBJ1-6; D is ambiguous. With 2 bases removed from V and 9 bases from J, the gap between germline ends came to 12 bases. From germline, CDR1 is SGDLS and CDR2 YYNGEE. The CDR3 has 14 amino acids. The CDR3 reads CASSVRPVASPLHF. For the CDR3, the DNA is TGTGCCAGCAGCGTTCGGCCAGTGGCTTCACCCCTCCACTTT.

This clone was counted a single time. This chain joins TRBV27 and TRBJ2-7, with 9 bases aligning to TRBD1. The trim removed 5 bases at V and 3 bases at J, leaving 8 bases unmatched. Germline CDR1 MNHEY, CDR2 SMNVEV (reference sequence). The CDR3 has 15 amino acids. The CDR3 DNA sequence: TGTGCCAGCAGTACGAACAGGGGGCCAAACTACGAGCAGTACTTC. Its protein is CASSTNRGPNYEQYF.

V usage is TRBV7-9 and J usage is TRBJ2-5; TRBD2 matches 7 bases. The CDR3 runs 14 residues. V lost 3 bases and J lost 3; bases outside the gene matches: 4. CDR1 and CDR2 from the germline V gene are SEHNR and FQNEAQ (reference sequence). CDR3: CASSLWREKETQYF. The DNA of the CDR3 is TGTGCCAGCAGCTTGTGGCGGGAGAAAGAGACCCAGTACTTC.

The genes are TRBV5-4 and TRBJ2-1, with 7 bases lining up with TRBD2. This CDR3 is built from 17 residues. Germline trimming cut 0 bases from V and 8 bases from J; bases unmatched to any gene: 14. Looked up from germline, CDR1 is SGHNT and CDR2 is YYREEE (reference sequence). In DNA form, the CDR3 reads TGTGCCAGCAGCTTGGGGGGAGGGGCCCCTAGCGGCGATGAGCAGTTCTTC. Residues: CASSLGGGAPSGDEQFF.

For the CDR3, the DNA is TGTGCCAGCAGTTTACGGCCAGACAGGGGCAGGAACTATGGCTACACCTTC. Protein product: CASSLRPDRGRNYGYTF. The genes are TRBV28 and TRBJ1-2; 8 bases agree with TRBD1. Trimming at V came to 2 bases and at J to 2 bases, leaving 10 bases not matched to a gene. The CDR3 has 17 amino acids. CDR1 is MDHEN, CDR2 SYDVKM, per germline.

Remarks on this clone: No DNA is shown, since the ends of the CDR3 on it are uncertain; the CDR3 is the one TCRdb lists. The rearrangement joins TRBV21-1 to TRBJ2-2; the D call TRBD2 from the table was never checked on the DNA. TRBV21-1 is recorded as a pseudogene. The CDR3 spans 17 amino acids, including both terminal residues. The CDR3: CASSKVVGLGSTGELFF.

This clone was recorded once. This sequence joins TRBV19 and TRBJ2-7; D gene ambiguous. V shed 0 bases and J shed 9 bases, with 18 bases lying between them. The CDR3 runs 15 residues. CDR1 and CDR2 from the germline V gene are LNHDA and SQIVND (reference sequence). The CDR3 loop reads CASSIDRSFLSAQYF. For the CDR3, the DNA is TGTGCCAGTAGTATAGATCGCAGTTTCCTAAGTGCGCAGTACTTC.

The chain joins TRBV5-8 to TRBJ2-7; 7 bases are a match to TRBD1. V trimming: 10 bases; J trimming: 5 bases; junction bases outside the gene matches: 12. Germline V CDR1 and CDR2: SGHTS, YDEGEE. This CDR3 spans 13 amino acids. In DNA, the CDR3 is TGTGCCCTTAGGGGGCGCGCCTCAGACGAGCAGTACTTC. Translating it yields CALRGRASDEQYF.

The CDR3 region has the DNA TGTGCCAGCAGTTACTCATTCAGGGGAAAGACCTTCTTT. This sequence encodes CASSYSFRGKTFF. The chain combines TRBV6-5 with TRBJ1-1; TRBD1 might be the D (6 bases). Germline V gene lookup returns CDR1 MNHEY and CDR2 SVGAGI. Deletions cut 0 bases from V and 14 bases from J, with 16 bases between. The CDR3 sequence is 13 residues long.

V and J are TRBV6-1 and TRBJ1-2, with a possible D match to TRBD1 (5 bases). From germline, CDR1 is MNHNS and CDR2 SASEGT. V gave up 2 bases and J gave up 7 bases, with 17 bases separating them. The length of the CDR3 is 15 residues. For the CDR3, the DNA is TGTGCCAGCAGTGAAAGGGGACGTAGCTGGGTTGGCTACACCTTC. Encoded protein: CASSERGRSWVGYTF.

In this sample, this clone turned up once. The J gene is TRBJ2-3, the V gene TRBV28, with D tentatively TRBD1 (5 bases). CDR3 length: 16 amino acids. Germline lookup yields CDR1 MDHEN and CDR2 SYDVKM. Between the trimmed V and J ends, which lost 2 bases and 5 bases, there was a span of 17 bases. CDR3 in amino acids: CASSLAQGLSLDTQYF. The CDR3 DNA follows: TGTGCCAGCAGTTTAGCTCAGGGCCTATCCTTAGATACGCAGTATTTT.

The V gene is TRBV5-4, the J gene TRBJ1-1; 7 bases line up with TRBD1. The ends lost 7 bases at V and 3 bases at J; junction bases unmatched: 6. The germline V gene encodes CDR1 SGHNT and CDR2 YYREEE (reference sequence). The CDR3 runs 13 residues. The CDR3 nucleotides read TGTGCCAGCGCCGACAGGGCCTACACTGAAGCTTTCTTT. Protein: CASADRAYTEAFF. Full variable domain (rest looked up from reference TRBV5-4 and TRBJ1-1): ETGVTQSPTHLIKTRGQQVTLRCSSQSGHNTVSWYQQALGQGPQFIFQYYREEENGRGNFPPRFSGLQFPNYSSELNVNALELDDSALYLCASADRAYTEAFFGQGTRLTVV.

The chain combines TRBV28 with TRBJ1-1, with 9 bases lining up with TRBD1. V lost 6 bases, J lost 9 bases, and 2 bases stayed unmatched. The CDR3 covers 11 residues. CDR1 MDHEN and CDR2 SYDVKM come from the germline V gene. CDR3 nucleotide sequence: TGTGCCAGCAGAACAGGGGGCCAAGCTTTCTTT. It encodes CASRTGGQAFF.

V usage is TRBV28 and J usage is TRBJ2-7, with D perhaps being TRBD1 or TRBD2 (7 bases each). From germline, CDR1 is MDHEN and CDR2 SYDVKM. Trimming took 8 bases from V and 2 from J, leaving 16 bases between them. The CDR3 covers 14 residues. This chain's CDR3 is CASLSGGGPYEQYF. DNA for the CDR3: TGTGCCAGCCTCTCAGGGGGAGGGCCCTACGAGCAGTACTTC.

V and J are TRBV11-2 and TRBJ1-1; a possible D gene is TRBD1 (6 bases). V lost 5 bases and J 6 bases, leaving 16 bases between the germline ends. The CDR3 extends over 14 amino acids. Per germline, CDR1 SGHAT and CDR2 FQNNGV. The DNA for the CDR3 is TGTGCCAGCAGCCCCCCAGGGGTTAGTTCTGAAGCTTTCTTT. Its translation: CASSPPGVSSEAFF.

The chain recombines TRBV29-1 with TRBJ2-7, with D perhaps matching TRBD2 (6 bases). The germline CDR1 and CDR2 sequences are SQVTM and ANQGSEA. This CDR3 is built from 15 residues. Between the trimmed V and J ends, which lost 2 bases and 1 base, there was a span of 15 bases. The chain's CDR3 is CSVEFRAGRSYEQYF. The CDR3 DNA is TGCAGCGTTGAATTTAGGGCGGGAAGGTCCTACGAGCAGTACTTC.

The CDR3 loop reads CASSLFQATYSDTQYF. The CDR3 DNA sequence: TGTGCCAGCAGTTTATTCCAGGCTACGTACTCAGATACGCAGTATTTT. This rearrangement joins TRBV28 to TRBJ2-3; D is unclear. There are 16 residues in the CDR3. Germline V gene lookup returns CDR1 MDHEN and CDR2 SYDVKM. Trimming took 1 base from V and 4 from J, leaving 15 bases between them. The entire variable domain, with the rest obtained from reference TRBV28 and TRBJ2-3, is as follows: DVKVTQSSRYLVKRTGEKVFLECVQDMDHENMFWYRQDPGLGLRLIYFSYDVKMKEKGDIPEGYSVSREKKERFSLILESASTNQTSMYLCASSLFQATYSDTQYFGPGTRLTVL.

The gene calls are TRBV7-2 and TRBJ1-2; 8 bases map to TRBD1. The CDR3 spans 15 residues. The V segment lost 3 bases and the J segment 5 bases; nucleotides outside the gene matches: 8. The germline CDR1 and CDR2 sequences are SGHTA and FQGNSA. CDR3 protein: CASSFVDREGYGYTF. CDR3 nucleotides: TGTGCCAGCAGCTTCGTGGACAGGGAGGGTTATGGCTACACCTTC.

The chain is built from TRBV5-4 and TRBJ2-7, with no clear D. Germline V gene data show CDR1 as SGHNT and CDR2 as YYREEE (reference sequence). This CDR3 spans 14 amino acids. The V and J ends lost 4 bases and 1 base respectively, with 12 bases between them. CDR3 in amino acids: CASSLFGDSYEQYF. For the CDR3, the DNA is TGTGCCAGCAGCCTCTTTGGGGATTCCTACGAGCAGTACTTC.

This chain links TRBV6-5 with TRBJ1-3, with D hard to call. Germline assignment: CDR1 MNHEY and CDR2 SVGAGI. This CDR3 region has 15 residues. Trimming shortened V by 4 bases and J by 3 bases, and 13 bases separated the two germline ends. Here the CDR3 reads CASSSVSGFGNTIYF. In DNA, the CDR3 is TGTGCCAGCAGTTCCGTTAGCGGCTTTGGAAACACCATATATTTT.